These T cell receptor beta chains were read from a single sample in a study of regulatory T cells in long-lasting Graves disease. TCRdb recomputed calls from the multiplex PCR reads with MiXCR, one row per CDR3 protein. The sample yields 350,000 to 550,000 distinct CDR3 sequences, approximately 15% seen once. The sample was also reused in another study, on T cells in Graves' hyperthyroidism and ophthalmopathy.

The sequencing here drew on peripheral blood mononuclear cells (PBMCs), taken at new diagnosis, from a patient treated with antithyroid drugs. All receptors come from a woman between 50 and 59 years old with Graves disease. CDR3s include the opening cysteine and the closing phenylalanine or tryptophan. The D gene is left open where the match is weak. The size of a clone is reported for some rows only, either as once, few or many, or as a class for expanded clones.

DNA	CDR3	J	V	size	D
TGCGCCAGCAGCTTGGCTCCCGGACCGCAAGAGACCCAGTACTTC	CASSLAPGPQETQYF	TRBJ2-5	TRBV5-1	many	NA
TGTGCCAGCAGCCCAATCCAGAGAGAGGAAACCGGGGAGCTGTTTTTT	CASSPIQREETGELFF	TRBJ2-2	TRBV11-3	few	NA
TGCGCCAGCAGCCCCGGGACTAGCGTGGACGAGCAGTACTTC	CASSPGTSVDEQYF	TRBJ2-7	TRBV5-1	NA	TRBD2
TGTGCCAGCAGTTTAAGACTAGCTGGTGGCGGGGAGCTGTTTTTT	CASSLRLAGGGELFF	TRBJ2-2	TRBV6-2/TRBV6-3	NA	TRBD2
TGCGCCAGCAGCCAGTTAGCGGGTTTCTACAATGAGCAGTTCTTC	CASSQLAGFYNEQFF	TRBJ2-1	TRBV4-1	NA	TRBD2
TGTGCCAGCAGTGATCTAACAGCCTATGATTCAACTAATGAAAAACTGTTTTTT	CASSDLTAYDSTNEKLFF	TRBJ1-4	TRBV2	many	NA
TGTGCCAGCACCCCAGGGGTCCGGGGGCTAGGAGATACGCAGTATTTT	CASTPGVRGLGDTQYF	TRBJ2-3	TRBV28	many	NA
TGTGCCAGCAACCCCTCGGGACAGTCGGTAAACACTGAAGCTTTCTTT	CASNPSGQSVNTEAFF	TRBJ1-1	TRBV7-9	many	TRBD1
TGTGCCAGCTCACCACCGCTTCTGCCACAAGGGGGAGAGACCCAGTACTTC	CASSPPLLPQGGETQYF	TRBJ2-5	TRBV18	many	NA
TGTGCCAGCAAGGGACTAGCGGGAACCCCCACCGGGGAGCTGTTTTTT	CASKGLAGTPTGELFF	TRBJ2-2	TRBV2	many	TRBD2
TGTGCCAGCAGCCAAGGCGTAGGGGGTACCAATCAGCCCCAGCATTTT	CASSQGVGGTNQPQHF	TRBJ1-5	TRBV14	NA	NA
TGTGCCAGCAGCTTAGCTAGGGGCAATCAGCCCCAGCATTTT	CASSLARGNQPQHF	TRBJ1-5	TRBV7-8	few	NA
TGTGCCAGCAGAGTACAGGGGACGCAGTATTTT	CASRVQGTQYF	TRBJ2-3	TRBV2	NA	TRBD1
TGTGCCAGCAGCCAACACGGGGGGAGCTCCTACAATGAGCAGTTCTTC	CASSQHGGSSYNEQFF	TRBJ2-1	TRBV7-3	many	TRBD2
TGTGCCAGCAGAACTACAGGGTTTGAGAACACCATATATTTT	CASRTTGFENTIYF	TRBJ1-3	TRBV6-2/TRBV6-3	many	NA
TGTGCCAGCAGCCCATACCGACTAGCGGGAGCGGATGAGCAGTTCTTC	CASSPYRLAGADEQFF	TRBJ2-1	TRBV11-2	NA	TRBD2
TGTGCCAGCAGTTTATTCAGGGGGCCATATAGCAATCAGCCCCAGCATTTT	CASSLFRGPYSNQPQHF	TRBJ1-5	TRBV28	many	TRBD1
TGTGCCAGCACAGGGGCCTACGAGCAGTACTTC	CASTGAYEQYF	TRBJ2-7	TRBV2	many	NA
TGCGCCAGCAGCTTGGGATCTAGCGGGACCGGGGAGCTGTTTTTT	CASSLGSSGTGELFF	TRBJ2-2	TRBV5-1	many	TRBD2